The sequence of this T cell receptor beta chain was determined in a study of T-cell reconstitution after alpha-beta-depleted transplantation in children. Unique molecular identifiers were built into the TCRbeta library. In TCRdb, the PCR reads were re-called with MiXCR into one record per CDR3 protein. Among about 610,000 distinct CDR3 sequences listed, 8% to 11% were seen once. Per germline, CDR1 MGHRA and CDR2 YSYEKL. This CDR3 is built from 13 residues. V was cut by 7 bases and J by 6 bases, with 13 bases left in between. Sequenced material: PBMCs from the stem cell graft donor, taken from the stem cell graft. The TCR originated in a human donor who donated a stem cell graft to a child with acute myeloid leukemia. The chain uses TRBV4-1 and TRBJ1-5; unclear D gene. CDR3 in DNA: TGCGCCAGCAATGAGGGAGTAGGTCAGCCCCAGCATTTT. Translating gives CASNEGVGQPQHF.